The rows below give T cell receptor beta chains drawn from one sample of a study of blood T cell repertoires in COVID-19. Assay used: immunoSEQ multiplex PCR; TCRdb lists only in-frame clones, some missing. This sample has more than 85,000 clones, with more than 75% found just once. Sequencing used peripheral blood. The receptors were gathered from an older man with acute or convalescent COVID-19. The CDR3 runs from the conserved cysteine through the conserved F or W. Each record gives: CDR3 DNA, CDR3 protein, clone size, D gene, J gene, V gene. D genes are given only for firm matches. The listing skips clone size in some rows; elsewhere it reads once, few, many or a size class.

TGTGCCAGCAGCCCGACTAGCGGGATACAAGAGACCCAGTACTTC,CASSPTSGIQETQYF,NA,TRBD2,TRBJ2-5,TRBV6-5
TGTGCCAGCTCACCACCAGAGGGAAGGAGCACAGATACGCAGTATTTT,CASSPPEGRSTDTQYF,once,NA,TRBJ2-3,TRBV18
TGTGCCAGCTCCCCTGACACTGAAGCTTTCTTT,CASSPDTEAFF,NA,NA,TRBJ1-1,TRBV18
TGTGCCAGCAGTTTATCGGGAGGGGATCAGCCCCAGCATTTT,CASSLSGGDQPQHF,NA,NA,TRBJ1-5,TRBV28
TGCGCCAGCAGCTTGGGGGGACAGGGTACCTACGAGCAGTACTTC,CASSLGGQGTYEQYF,NA,TRBD1,TRBJ2-7,TRBV5-1
TGTGCCAGCAGCCCCTGGACAGGGTCGGAAGCTTTCTTT,CASSPWTGSEAFF,NA,TRBD1,TRBJ1-1,TRBV7-2
TGTGCCAGCAGTGCACAAGTGAACACTGAAGCTTTCTTT,CASSAQVNTEAFF,NA,NA,TRBJ1-1,TRBV2
TGCGCCAGCAGCCAAGGGTCCGGACCGGGAACTGAAAAACTGTTTTTT,CASSQGSGPGTEKLFF,few,NA,TRBJ1-4,TRBV4-3
TGTGCCAGCAGCTCTATGACAGCGCCTACCCAAGAGACCCAGTACTTC,CASSSMTAPTQETQYF,NA,NA,TRBJ2-5,TRBV7-2
TGCGCCAGCAGCCCGGGGACTAGCGGAGGGAGGTACAATGAGCAGTTCTTC,CASSPGTSGGRYNEQFF,NA,TRBD2,TRBJ2-1,TRBV4-3
TGCGCCAGCAGCTCGACGGGAGGGTACAATGAGCAGTTCTTC,CASSSTGGYNEQFF,NA,TRBD2,TRBJ2-1,TRBV10-2
TGCAGCGTAAGAACAGGGCCTCTAGCCAAAAACATTCAGTACTTC,CSVRTGPLAKNIQYF,once,NA,TRBJ2-4,TRBV29-1
TGTGCCAGCAGCCCGGACAGGGGAACTAATGAAAAACTGTTTTTT,CASSPDRGTNEKLFF,NA,TRBD1,TRBJ1-4,TRBV6-5
TGTGCCAGCAGGACAGGGGCTTGGGACAATCAGCCCCAGCATTTT,CASRTGAWDNQPQHF,few,TRBD1,TRBJ1-5,TRBV6-5
TGTGCCTGGATCAGGGACAATGGAGAGACCCAGTACTTC,CAWIRDNGETQYF,NA,NA,TRBJ2-5,TRBV30
TGTGCTAGTGGTGCCAACCAGCGGGAGAACACCGGGGAGCTGTTTTTT,CASGANQRENTGELFF,once,TRBD2,TRBJ2-2,TRBV12-5
TGTGCAAGTCGCTTAGTCATCTCCCACAAATTACAAGATACGCAGTATTTT,CASRLVISHKLQDTQYF,NA,NA,TRBJ2-3,TRBV12-2
TGTGCCAGCAGCGCCGGGACTAGCGGGTTCAATGAGCAGTTCTTC,CASSAGTSGFNEQFF,NA,TRBD2,TRBJ2-1,TRBV11-2
TGTGCCAGCAGCTCCGGACAGGGCCCCTACGAGCAGTACTTC,CASSSGQGPYEQYF,NA,TRBD1,TRBJ2-7,TRBV5-5
TGTGCCAGCAGCTTAAGAGGGGGTGATTCACCCCTCCACTTT,CASSLRGGDSPLHF,NA,NA,TRBJ1-6,TRBV7-9
TGTGCCAGCAGCGACTTACCGGCCACGCATGCTTTCTTT,CASSDLPATHAFF,NA,NA,TRBJ1-1,TRBV6-5
TGTGCCAGCAGGAGGGACAGGGGGCGTACTGAAGCTTTCTTT,CASRRDRGRTEAFF,NA,TRBD1,TRBJ1-1,TRBV6-5
TGTGCCAGCAGTGAGACCAGGGGTTGGCAAGAGACCCAGTACTTC,CASSETRGWQETQYF,NA,NA,TRBJ2-5,TRBV6-1
TGTGCCAGCAGCTTAACCCTAACAGGTGTAGGGGGGGATGGCAATCAGCCCCAGCATTTT,CASSLTLTGVGGDGNQPQHF,NA,NA,TRBJ1-5,TRBV28
TGCGCCAGCAGTGCGCAGGCCCGGGAGACCCAGTACTTC,CASSAQARETQYF,NA,NA,TRBJ2-5,TRBV10-1
TGTGCCGGGACGGTTATGAACACTGAAGCTTTCTTT,CAGTVMNTEAFF,NA,NA,TRBJ1-1,TRBV30
TGTGCCAGCAGCTCCTACCAGGCTGATCAGCCCCAGCATTTT,CASSSYQADQPQHF,NA,NA,TRBJ1-5,TRBV7-2
TGCGCCAGCAGCCCCGGGCGAAGTGACAGGGGTACCCACGAGCAGTACTTC,CASSPGRSDRGTHEQYF,few,TRBD1,TRBJ2-7,TRBV5-1
TGTGCCAGCAGCTTAGCCCAAGGAGCTGAAGCTTTCTTT,CASSLAQGAEAFF,few,NA,TRBJ1-1,TRBV7-6
TGTGCCTGGAGTGTGGGGCAGTTCAATCAGCCCCAGCATTTT,CAWSVGQFNQPQHF,NA,NA,TRBJ1-5,TRBV30
TGTGCCAGCAGTTACTTACAGGGGGGGGGATACGAGCAGTACTTC,CASSYLQGGGYEQYF,NA,NA,TRBJ2-7,TRBV6-5
TGTGCCAGCGCGGATGGCTTCACAGATACGCAGTATTTT,CASADGFTDTQYF,NA,NA,TRBJ2-3,TRBV28
TGTGCCAGCAGCCAAGGGACAGGGAGTATGACCCAGTACTTC,CASSQGTGSMTQYF,NA,TRBD1,TRBJ2-5,TRBV3-1/TRBV3-2
TGTGCCAGTAACCCTAGGGACTTTTCTGGAAACACCATATATTTT,CASNPRDFSGNTIYF,NA,NA,TRBJ1-3,TRBV19
TGTGCCAGCTTGAGCGGCGTGAACACCGGGGAGCTGTTTTTT,CASLSGVNTGELFF,NA,NA,TRBJ2-2,TRBV5-5
TGTGCCAGTACCCCATACACCGGGGAGCTGTTTTTT,CASTPYTGELFF,NA,NA,TRBJ2-2,TRBV19
TGTGCCAGCAGTTTATCGGGCAGCACCTACGAGCAGTACTTC,CASSLSGSTYEQYF,NA,NA,TRBJ2-7,TRBV27
TGTGCCACCAGTGAGTCCAGGGGGCCTGAGACCCAGTACTTC,CATSESRGPETQYF,NA,TRBD1,TRBJ2-5,TRBV24-1
TGTGCCAGCAGCTTAGGCCAGGGCTTTTATAATTCACCCCTCCACTTT,CASSLGQGFYNSPLHF,NA,NA,TRBJ1-6,TRBV7-9
TGTGCCAGCAGTTACCCGAGTGGTGGCTACACCTTC,CASSYPSGGYTF,NA,NA,TRBJ1-2,TRBV6-2/TRBV6-3
TGTGCCAGCAGCGGCGGGACAGGGGTCGCCGGGGAGCTGTTTTTT,CASSGGTGVAGELFF,NA,TRBD1,TRBJ2-2,TRBV9
TGCGCCAGCAGGTCCGGGACATCGTCCTACAATGAGCAGTTCTTC,CASRSGTSSYNEQFF,few,NA,TRBJ2-1,TRBV5-1
TGCAGCGACCGGGGACAGTACTATGGCTACACCTTC,CSDRGQYYGYTF,NA,TRBD1,TRBJ1-2,TRBV29-1
TGTGCTAGTGGTTTGGACGGCACGGCGAGGGAGACCCAGTACTTC,CASGLDGTARETQYF,NA,NA,TRBJ2-5,TRBV12-5
TGTGCCTGGAGTCACGGGGGAGCTAACTATGGCTACACCTTC,CAWSHGGANYGYTF,NA,NA,TRBJ1-2,TRBV30
TGTGCCAGCAGCAAGACACTCTATGGCTACACCTTC,CASSKTLYGYTF,NA,NA,TRBJ1-2,TRBV7-2
TGTGCCAGCACCTTGGGTGACAGATCCTACGAGCAGTACTTC,CASTLGDRSYEQYF,few,NA,TRBJ2-7,TRBV6-5
TGTGCCAGCAGTTACTCTCGAGGGCGAGGTGGAAACACCATATATTTT,CASSYSRGRGGNTIYF,few,NA,TRBJ1-3,TRBV6-5
TGTGCCAGCAGCCCGGGAGGGCGCAACTATGGCTACACCTTC,CASSPGGRNYGYTF,NA,NA,TRBJ1-2,TRBV7-2
TGTGCCAGCAGCTTGAGGGGATCGAATTCACCCCTCCACTTT,CASSLRGSNSPLHF,once,NA,TRBJ1-6,TRBV5-6
TGTGCCAGCACCTACGGCGGGGGGACGAGCAATCAGCCCCAGCATTTT,CASTYGGGTSNQPQHF,few,NA,TRBJ1-5,TRBV28
TGCGCCAGCAGTGTTACAGGGGGCAATGAGCAGTTCTTC,CASSVTGGNEQFF,NA,TRBD1,TRBJ2-1,TRBV10-2